This note documents a single T cell receptor (beta chain) sequence. This clonotype was observed at least ten times. It has no known antigen specificity. Per-nucleotide qualities are absent, and no much larger clonotype sits a single base away. The CDR3 contains 12 residues, cysteine and phenylalanine counted. Kept here is only the CDR3 DNA, which spans 36 bases and is read in frame from base 1. The germline V gene gives CDR1 as SQVTM and CDR2 as ANQGSEA. The data stem from a study of T-cell reconstitution after alpha-beta-depleted transplantation in children listed by TCRdb under 2016. As for the study more broadly: T-cell immune reconstitution after TCRalphabeta/CD19-depleted allogeneic hematopoietic cell transplantation in children was quantitatively tracked in the study by means of TCR repertoire profiling.

Library preparation was by PCR. The listed sequencing device is Illumina HiSeq 2500. TCR library preparation used molecular barcoding, with unique molecular identifiers applied to normalize quantification of the TCRbeta repertoire. Starting from the raw public reads, TCRdb applied fastp trimming at Q25, assembled clones with MiXCR and retained in-frame beta chains. Rows are unified per CDR3 protein, each entry keeping the most common DNA and genes. In all, the sample holds about 410,000 distinct CDR3 sequences, and around 20% of those were seen once. The ten most abundant clones make up 3.8% of the sample.

The rearrangement joined TRBV29-1 to TRBJ2-1; TRBD1 agrees with 8 junctional bases. The specimen comprised PBMCs from the stem cell graft donor, sampled from the stem cell graft. This sequence was found in a human donor who donated a stem cell graft to a child with acute myeloid leukemia. CDR3 loop: CSGQGSYNEQFF. The nucleotides read TGCTCTGGACAGGGCTCCTACAATGAGCAGTTCTTC.